Presented here are 31 T cell receptor beta chains from one specimen sequenced in a study of T cell responses to AZD1222 COVID-19 vaccine. Clones were sequenced by immunoSEQ multiplex PCR, and TCRdb holds only the in-frame ones, with some missing. This sample has around 140,000 clones, with more than 85% found just once. The starting material was peripheral blood, obtained 28 days after the second AZD1222 dose. The origin of the receptors is an adult who received the AZD1222 COVID-19 vaccine.

The V gene is TRBV3-1 (or the pseudogene TRBV3-2), the J gene TRBJ2-5; the D gene is possibly TRBD1 (5 bases). Germline V gives CDR1 LGHDT, CDR2 YNNKEL (reference sequence). This CDR3 contains 14 residues. Trimming pared 4 bases from V and 1 base from J, leaving 10 bases between. DNA of the CDR3: TGTGCCAGCAGCCCGAACAGGTTCCAAGAGACCCAGTACTTC. It specifies CASSPNRFQETQYF.

The genes are TRBV6-2 or TRBV6-3 and TRBJ1-5; no firm D call. V lost 2 bases and J lost 7, with 12 bases in between. Germline V gives CDR1 MNHEY, CDR2 SVGEGT. The CDR3 sequence is 14 residues long. This CDR3 reads CASSYGPMTQPQHF. As DNA, the CDR3 is TGTGCCAGCAGTTACGGGCCGATGACCCAGCCCCAGCATTTT.

The chain has TRBV9 and TRBJ2-5; D unresolved. Trimming shortened V by 0 bases and J by 5 bases, and 5 bases separated the two germline ends. CDR1 and CDR2 (germline): SGDLS, YYNGEE. This CDR3 has 12 amino acids. This CDR3 reads CASSVDEETQYF. The CDR3 coding sequence is TGTGCCAGCAGCGTAGATGAGGAGACCCAGTACTTC.

This clone was seen a few times. The CDR3 loop is CASSLVGDEQFF. CDR3 coding DNA: TGTGCCAGCAGCTTGGTGGGGGATGAGCAGTTCTTC. The V and J genes are TRBV5-6 and TRBJ2-1; D may match TRBD1 or TRBD2 (5 bases each). Trimming left V 0 bases short and J 8 bases short, with 6 bases between. CDR1 SGHDT and CDR2 YYEEEE come from the germline V gene. This CDR3 is built from 12 residues.

The gene calls are TRBV5-1 and TRBJ2-6; no clear D gene. The CDR3 contains 15 residues. The germline V gene has CDR1 SGHRS and CDR2 YFSETQ. The ends were cut back, 0 bases at V and 4 bases at J, with 8 bases in the middle. The CDR3 protein is CASSLAMGGANVLTF. As DNA, the CDR3 is TGCGCCAGCAGCTTGGCAATGGGAGGGGCCAACGTCCTGACTTTC.

The J gene is TRBJ2-1, the V gene TRBV20-1, with 13 positions matching TRBD2. Germline V lookup: CDR1 DFQATT, CDR2 SNEGSKA (reference sequence). The CDR3 totals 14 residues. The ends lost 3 bases at V and 9 bases at J; junction bases unmatched: 5. This chain's CDR3 is CSASLTSGGVEQFF. In DNA form, the CDR3 reads TGCAGTGCTAGTCTAACTAGCGGGGGGGTTGAGCAGTTCTTC.

This rearrangement joins TRBV4-3 to TRBJ2-3; TRBD1 agrees at 9 bases. Germline V gives CDR1 LGHNA, CDR2 YSLEER. The CDR3 has 17 amino acids. The V segment lost 0 bases and the J segment 6 bases; nucleotides outside the gene matches: 10. In DNA form, the CDR3 reads TGCGCCAGCAGCCAAGACCCCCCGGGGACAGGGAAGGATACGCAGTATTTT. Encoded protein: CASSQDPPGTGKDTQYF.

The chain couples TRBV6-5 to TRBJ2-7; 8 nucleotides match TRBD1. The ends lost 7 bases at V and 5 bases at J; junction bases unmatched: 10. Per germline, CDR1 MNHEY and CDR2 SVGAGI. This CDR3 is 14 amino acids long. The CDR3 here is CASKGRGRWDEQYV. In nucleotides, the CDR3 is TGTGCCAGCAAGGGCAGGGGGCGGTGGGACGAGCAGTACGTC.

The rearrangement joins TRBV3-1 (or the pseudogene TRBV3-2) to TRBJ2-1, with D possibly called TRBD1 or TRBD2 (5 bases each). Germline V gene sequence: CDR1 LGHDT, CDR2 YNNKEL (reference sequence). Trimming removed 0 bases from V and 0 bases from J, with 9 bases in between. CDR3 length: 16 amino acids. CDR3: CASSQDGAFSYNEQFF. The CDR3 DNA sequence: TGTGCCAGCAGCCAAGACGGGGCTTTCTCCTACAATGAGCAGTTCTTC.

The chain links TRBV19 to TRBJ2-1; 7 nucleotides align to TRBD2. Trimming took 3 bases from V and 2 from J; bases not matched to a gene: 1. The CDR3 contains 14 residues. Germline CDR1 reads LNHDA; CDR2 reads SQIVND (reference sequence). The CDR3 is CASSIREAYNEQFF. As DNA, the CDR3 is TGTGCCAGTAGTATCCGGGAGGCCTACAATGAGCAGTTCTTC. Using reference TRBV19 and TRBJ2-1 for the parts outside the CDR3, the full variable domain is DGGITQSPKYLFRKEGQNVTLSCEQNLNHDAMYWYRQDPGQGLRLIYYSQIVNDFQKGDIAEGYSVSREKKESFPLTVTSAQKNPTAFYLCASSIREAYNEQFFGPGTRLTVL.

The chain recombines TRBV6-5 with TRBJ1-4, with 9 bases that match TRBD1. The germline V gene encodes CDR1 MNHEY and CDR2 SVGAGI. The CDR3 has 15 amino acids. Germline trimming cut 0 bases from V and 7 bases from J; bases unmatched to any gene: 3. The CDR3 nucleotides read TGTGCCAGCAGTTACTCGAGACAGGGGGGTGAAAAACTGTTTTTT. Encoded protein: CASSYSRQGGEKLFF.

The chain is built from TRBV12-3 or TRBV12-4 and TRBJ1-5, with D unclear. Trimming took 1 base from V and 3 from J, leaving 4 bases between them. This CDR3 is built from 13 residues. In DNA form, the CDR3 reads TGTGCCAGCAGTTTAGGGAACAATCAGCCCCAGCATTTT. This sequence encodes CASSLGNNQPQHF.

The V gene is TRBV6-5, the J gene TRBJ2-1; a weak D match, TRBD1 (6 bases). The germline CDR1 and CDR2 sequences are MNHEY and SVGAGI. The CDR3 sequence is 14 residues long. Trimming stripped 8 bases from V and 1 base from J, with 12 bases between. CDR3 bases: TGTGCCAGCCAGCAGGGGCGATCCTACAATGAGCAGTTCTTC. This sequence encodes CASQQGRSYNEQFF.

The rearrangement uses TRBV6-5 and TRBJ2-3, with unresolved D. The CDR3 is 14 amino acids. The germline CDR1 and CDR2 sequences are MNHEY and SVGAGI. The V end was cut by 2 bases, the J end by 2 bases, with 8 bases between. CDR3: CASSYNLNTDTQYF. DNA of the CDR3: TGTGCCAGCAGTTACAACCTCAACACAGATACGCAGTATTTT.

This clone was recorded once. V is TRBV2 and J is TRBJ2-7, with 9 bases fitting TRBD1. CDR3 length equals 12 residues. The germline V gene encodes CDR1 SNHLY and CDR2 FYNNEI. Trimming at V came to 5 bases and at J to 7 bases, leaving 3 bases not matched to a gene. CDR3 region: CASSRTGDEQYF. Here the CDR3 DNA reads TGTGCCAGCAGTCGGACAGGGGATGAGCAGTACTTC. Combining the CDR3 with reference TRBV2 and TRBJ2-7 gives the whole variable domain EPEVTQTPSHQVTQMGQEVILRCVPISNHLYFYWYRQILGQKVEFLVSFYNNEISEKSEIFDDQFSVERPDGSNFTLKIRSTKLEDSAMYFCASSRTGDEQYFGPGTRLTVT.

V and J are TRBV7-8 and TRBJ1-2; D is unclear. In germline, CDR1 is SGHVS, CDR2 FQNEAQ. The CDR3 has 13 amino acids. The germline V and J ends were trimmed by 5 bases and 4 bases, with 11 bases remaining between them. CDR3 region: CASSPTWSYGYTF. CDR3 nucleotide sequence: TGTGCCAGCAGCCCAACATGGAGCTATGGCTACACCTTC.

The V and J genes are TRBV6-5 and TRBJ2-6, with a possible D match to TRBD1 (5 bases). CDR1 is MNHEY, CDR2 SVGAGI, per germline. The CDR3 sequence is 15 residues long. Trimming stripped 7 bases from V and 0 bases from J, with 10 bases between. The CDR3: CASTRDSSGANVLTF. DNA of the CDR3: TGTGCCAGCACAAGAGACAGCTCTGGGGCCAACGTCCTGACTTTC.

V is TRBV5-4 and J is TRBJ2-7, with D perhaps assigned TRBD1 or TRBD2 (5 bases each). Germline loops: CDR1 SGHNT, CDR2 YYREEE (reference sequence). Trimming left V 8 bases short and J 4 bases short, with 16 bases between. The CDR3 has 13 residues. CDR3 protein: CARPEGAGYEQYF. The CDR3 bases are TGTGCCAGGCCCGAGGGAGCAGGGTACGAGCAGTACTTC.

This clone was counted a single time. V usage is TRBV2 and J usage is TRBJ2-7, with 14 positions matching TRBD2. This CDR3 spans 16 amino acids. Germline V gene sequence: CDR1 SNHLY, CDR2 FYNNEI. The trim removed 6 bases at V and 3 bases at J, leaving 7 bases unmatched. The CDR3 protein is CASRAGLAGANYEQYV. Written as DNA, the CDR3 is TGTGCCAGCAGGGCGGGACTAGCGGGAGCCAACTACGAGCAGTACGTC.

The chain is built from TRBV12-5 and TRBJ2-5; the D is unclear. Germline-derived CDR1 and CDR2 are LGHNT and FRNRAP. Trimming removed 0 bases at V and 6 bases at J, with 2 bases between. The CDR3 is made up of 11 amino acids. The CDR3 nucleotides are TGTGCTAGTGGTTTGGTCAAGACCCAGTACTTC. Protein sequence: CASGLVKTQYF.

The chain uses TRBV29-1 and TRBJ1-2; 8 bases map to TRBD1. V lost 7 bases to trimming and J lost 3 bases; unmatched junction nucleotides: 10. The CDR3 consists of 14 residues. The germline gives CDR1 SQVTM, CDR2 ANQGSEA. The chain's CDR3 is CSAPTGVPDYGYTF. The DNA of the CDR3 is TGCAGCGCCCCGACAGGGGTCCCTGACTATGGCTACACCTTC.

This rearrangement joins TRBV19 to TRBJ1-2; D unclear. CDR1 is LNHDA and CDR2 is SQIVND in the germline V gene (reference sequence). This CDR3 is 13 amino acids long. V lost 7 bases and J 4 bases, leaving 13 bases between the germline ends. In DNA form, the CDR3 reads TGTGCCAGTAACCCGGGCCTTGTCTATGGCTACACCTTC. It is translated as CASNPGLVYGYTF.

This CDR3 reads CASSYREYTGELFF. Here the CDR3 DNA reads TGTGCCAGCAGTTACAGGGAGTACACCGGGGAGCTGTTTTTT. This chain connects TRBV6-6 to TRBJ2-2; a weak D match, TRBD2 (5 bases). This CDR3 has 14 residues. CDR1 and CDR2 (germline): MNHNY, SVGAGI (reference sequence). Trimming took off 2 bases at V and 3 bases at J, with 7 bases between the two ends.

The chain carries TRBV7-2 and TRBJ2-2, with D possibly matching TRBD2 (6 bases). V was trimmed by 2 bases and J by 4 bases, leaving 8 bases between them. The CDR3 runs to 14 residues. CDR1 and CDR2 from the germline V gene are SGHTA and FQGNSA. This chain's CDR3 is CASSLTSITGELFF. CDR3 DNA: TGTGCCAGCAGCTTAACTAGCATCACCGGGGAGCTGTTTTTT.

The chain is built from TRBV29-1 and TRBJ1-2; possible D gene TRBD1, 5 bases. V was shortened by 2 bases and J by 0 bases, with 10 bases between the two germline ends. This CDR3 comprises 14 residues. Germline CDR1 SQVTM, CDR2 ANQGSEA. The CDR3 here is CSVEPGTANYGYTF. The CDR3 DNA reads TGCAGCGTTGAACCAGGGACGGCTAACTATGGCTACACCTTC.

The chain has TRBV18 and TRBJ1-4; TRBD1 might be the D (6 bases). The CDR3 has 15 residues. The germline gives CDR1 KGHSH, CDR2 LQKENI. Trimming cost V 6 bases and J 7 bases, with 18 bases left between them. Here the CDR3 reads CASSPGDPRGEKLFF. The DNA for the CDR3 is TGTGCCAGCTCGCCAGGGGACCCAAGGGGTGAAAAACTGTTTTTT.

V gene TRBV6-4 combines with J gene TRBJ2-3; D is perhaps TRBD2 (6 bases). Germline CDR1 reads MRHNA; CDR2 reads SNTAGT. The CDR3 is made up of 12 amino acids. V lost 7 bases and J lost 2, with 7 bases in between. Here the CDR3 reads CASKDYTDTQYF. CDR3 nucleotide sequence: TGTGCCAGCAAGGACTACACAGATACGCAGTATTTT.

The chain employs TRBV11-3 and TRBJ1-1, with unresolved D. The CDR3 is 16 residues long. V lost 1 base to trimming and J lost 5 bases, with 17 bases between them. Per the germline V gene, CDR1 is SGHNT and CDR2 is YENEEA. The CDR3 sequence: CASSLAGLVGKTEAFF. DNA for the CDR3: TGTGCCAGCAGCTTAGCGGGGTTAGTGGGGAAGACTGAAGCTTTCTTT.

The chain employs TRBV4-1 and TRBJ1-6; possibly TRBD1 for D (6 bases). Trimming removed 1 base from V and 5 bases from J, with 12 bases in between. Germline assignment: CDR1 MGHRA and CDR2 YSYEKL. This CDR3 comprises 16 residues. The CDR3 region has the DNA TGCGCCAGCAGCCAAGGGCGGACAGTAGATAATTCACCCCTCCACTTT. It specifies CASSQGRTVDNSPLHF.

The CDR3 region has the DNA TGTGCCAGCAGCTTAGGAGCTAACGTGGACACCGGGGAGCTGTTTTTT. The encoded protein is CASSLGANVDTGELFF. V gene TRBV11-2 combines with J gene TRBJ2-2; D uncertain. Trimming took 1 base from V and 3 from J, leaving 12 bases between them. The CDR3 has 16 residues. CDR1 is SGHAT, CDR2 FQNNGV, per germline.

The rearrangement links TRBV6-5 to TRBJ1-1, with D hard to call. CDR3 length: 14 residues. The V end was cut by 0 bases, the J end by 4 bases, with 9 bases between. The germline V gene encodes CDR1 MNHEY and CDR2 SVGAGI. The CDR3 loop reads CASSYSSEGTEAFF. The CDR3 bases are TGTGCCAGCAGTTACTCTTCGGAGGGCACTGAAGCTTTCTTT.